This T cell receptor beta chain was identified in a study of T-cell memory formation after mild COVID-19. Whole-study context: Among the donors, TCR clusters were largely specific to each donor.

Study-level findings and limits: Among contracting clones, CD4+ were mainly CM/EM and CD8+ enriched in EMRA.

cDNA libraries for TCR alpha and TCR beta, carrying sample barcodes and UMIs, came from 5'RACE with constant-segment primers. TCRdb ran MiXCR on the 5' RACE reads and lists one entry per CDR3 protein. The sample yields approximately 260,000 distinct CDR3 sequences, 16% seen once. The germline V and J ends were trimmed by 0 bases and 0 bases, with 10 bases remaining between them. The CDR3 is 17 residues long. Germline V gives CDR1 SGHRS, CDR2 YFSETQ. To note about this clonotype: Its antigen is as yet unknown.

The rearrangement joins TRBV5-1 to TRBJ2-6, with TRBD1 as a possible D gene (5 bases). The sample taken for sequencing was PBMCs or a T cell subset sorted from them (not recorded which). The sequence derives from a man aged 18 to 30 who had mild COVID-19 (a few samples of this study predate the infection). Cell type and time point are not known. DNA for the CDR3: TGCGCCAGCAGCTTGGGACAGTTTCCCTCTGGGGCCAACGTCCTGACTTTC. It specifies CASSLGQFPSGANVLTF.